The sequence of this T cell receptor beta chain was determined in a study of response to subunit inactivated influenza vaccine. V lost 0 bases and J lost 3, with 9 bases in between. Germline V gene data show CDR1 as DFQATT and CDR2 as SNEGSKA (reference sequence). This CDR3 contains 13 residues. MiXCR, applied by TCRdb to the RT-PCR reads, yields one record per CDR3 protein. The sample records almost 250,000 distinct CDR3 sequences, approximately 12% being singletons. Sequencing was performed on non-naive T cells sorted from PBMCs, taken around 14 days before vaccination. The chain recombines TRBV20-1 with TRBJ2-7, with unresolved D. The sequence was collected from a man aged 50-60 years who received an inactivated influenza vaccine. CDR3 region: CSARDIYSYEQYF. In DNA form, the CDR3 reads TGCAGTGCTAGAGATATCTATAGCTACGAGCAGTACTTC.